A selection of T cell receptor beta chains follows, all from one sample in a study of T cells after yellow fever vaccination. MiXCR, applied by TCRdb to the 5' RACE reads, yields one record per CDR3 protein. The sample carries about 130,000 distinct CDR3 sequences, about 8.2% recorded once. The sample in question was CD8+ T cells sorted from PBMCs, obtained on the day of the yellow fever booster vaccination. These receptor sequences come from a man younger than 35 who received the YFV17D yellow fever vaccine. Both conserved end residues are part of each CDR3. Fields, in order: V gene, J gene, D gene, clone size, CDR3 protein, CDR3 DNA. The D gene is left open where the match is weak. The size entry is marked missing in some rows and otherwise reads once, few, many or a size class.

V gene: TRBV11-2
J gene: TRBJ1-6
D gene: TRBD1
clone size: few
CDR3 protein: CASSPGTGFRNSPLHF
CDR3 DNA: TGTGCCAGCAGCCCCGGGACAGGGTTTCGAAATTCACCCCTCCACTTT

V gene: TRBV2
J gene: TRBJ2-1
D gene: TRBD2
clone size: NA
CDR3 protein: CASTGTSGGREQFF
CDR3 DNA: TGTGCCAGCACCGGGACTAGCGGGGGCCGGGAGCAGTTCTTC

V gene: TRBV5-5
J gene: TRBJ2-1
D gene: NA
clone size: NA
CDR3 protein: CASSLFRQTKEQFF
CDR3 DNA: TGTGCCAGCAGCTTGTTCCGACAAACAAAAGAGCAGTTCTTC

V gene: TRBV15
J gene: TRBJ2-1
D gene: NA
clone size: NA
CDR3 protein: CATSARGARVNEQFF
CDR3 DNA: TGTGCCACCAGCGCCCGGGGGGCCCGGGTCAATGAGCAGTTCTTC

V gene: TRBV11-1
J gene: TRBJ2-1
D gene: NA
clone size: NA
CDR3 protein: CASSFSSNEQFF
CDR3 DNA: TGTGCCAGCAGCTTTAGCAGTAATGAGCAGTTCTTC

V gene: TRBV7-2
J gene: TRBJ2-1
D gene: NA
clone size: NA
CDR3 protein: CASSSRLHNEQFF
CDR3 DNA: TGTGCCAGCAGCAGCCGACTGCACAATGAGCAGTTCTTC

V gene: TRBV5-4
J gene: TRBJ2-3
D gene: NA
clone size: few
CDR3 protein: CASDGGNVDTQYF
CDR3 DNA: TGTGCCAGCGATGGCGGGAACGTGGATACGCAGTATTTT

V gene: TRBV7-3
J gene: TRBJ2-5
D gene: NA
clone size: NA
CDR3 protein: CASSLAGGMTQYF
CDR3 DNA: TGTGCCAGCAGCCTCGCCGGAGGGATGACCCAGTACTTC

V gene: TRBV7-9
J gene: TRBJ2-2
D gene: NA
clone size: NA
CDR3 protein: CASRLGGFGELFF
CDR3 DNA: TGTGCCAGCAGGCTTGGAGGGTTCGGGGAGCTGTTTTTT

V gene: TRBV20-1
J gene: TRBJ2-3
D gene: NA
clone size: NA
CDR3 protein: CSAPPSGPLTDTQYF
CDR3 DNA: TGCAGTGCGCCGCCCTCCGGCCCCCTCACAGATACGCAGTATTTT

V gene: TRBV4-1
J gene: TRBJ2-3
D gene: TRBD2
clone size: few
CDR3 protein: CASSQEGGLGLAGGDTQYF
CDR3 DNA: TGCGCCAGCAGCCAAGAAGGCGGGCTGGGACTAGCGGGGGGGGATACGCAGTATTTT

V gene: TRBV5-1
J gene: TRBJ2-5
D gene: NA
clone size: many
CDR3 protein: CASSPSGPDSQETQYF
CDR3 DNA: TGCGCCAGCAGCCCTTCCGGGCCGGACTCTCAAGAGACCCAGTACTTC

V gene: TRBV6-5
J gene: TRBJ2-1
D gene: NA
clone size: NA
CDR3 protein: CASSYGGADEQFF
CDR3 DNA: TGTGCCAGCAGTTACGGGGGGGCCGATGAGCAGTTCTTC

V gene: TRBV29-1
J gene: TRBJ1-2
D gene: NA
clone size: few
CDR3 protein: CSAIVDYGYTF
CDR3 DNA: TGCAGCGCAATAGTTGACTATGGCTACACCTTC

V gene: TRBV12-3/TRBV12-4
J gene: TRBJ1-3
D gene: NA
clone size: few
CDR3 protein: CASSGDRTPGNTIYF
CDR3 DNA: TGTGCCAGCAGTGGAGACAGGACCCCTGGAAACACCATATATTTT